These 20 T cell receptor beta chains were sequenced from one sample in a study of T cell repertoires in cytomegalovirus infection. No antigens are known for them. TCRdb processed the reads anew with MiXCR; each CDR3 protein has one entry. The sample shows approximately 70,000 distinct CDR3 sequences, under 25% of them seen only once. The sequenced sample consisted of PBMCs, sequenced either directly or after in vitro stimulation (not recorded which). The receptors derive from a human donor in good health (CMV status not recorded). Some clones in this sample may be carry-over from other donors' samples.

This clonotype was observed at least ten times. An end of the junction differs from the germline gene, which may be a read error. The gene calls are TRBV4-1 and TRBJ2-1; possible D gene TRBD2, 6 bases. This CDR3 region has 16 residues. CDR1 and CDR2 (germline): MGHRA, YSYEKL. In DNA form, the CDR3 reads TGCGCCAGCAGCCAAGATCCTAGCGACTCCTACACTGAGCAGTTCTTC. This sequence encodes CASSQDPSDSYTEQFF.

This clonotype was seen at least ten times. The gene calls are TRBV7-2 and TRBJ1-1, with D unresolved. Trimming stripped 1 base from V and 1 base from J, with 10 bases between. The germline V gene has CDR1 SGHTA and CDR2 FQGNSA. The CDR3 spans 15 residues. This CDR3 reads CASSLGADSNTEAFF. Here the CDR3 DNA reads TGTGCCAGCAGCTTAGGGGCAGACTCGAACACTGAAGCTTTCTTT.

The CDR3 loop is CASSYTPGTDTQYF. The CDR3 DNA follows: TGTGCCAGCAGTTATACTCCTGGCACAGATACGCAGTATTTT. The V and J genes are TRBV28 and TRBJ2-3; D is uncertain. The germline V gene has CDR1 MDHEN and CDR2 SYDVKM. The CDR3 contains 14 residues. Trimming took 4 bases from V and 1 from J, leaving 9 bases between them.

In its sample, this clonotype was seen a few times. The chain combines TRBV5-4 with TRBJ2-1, with 11 bases that match TRBD2. With 4 bases clipped from V and 5 bases from J, the junction kept 8 bases outside the gene matches. The germline gives CDR1 SGHNT, CDR2 YYREEE (reference sequence). The length of the CDR3 is 16 residues. CDR3 coding DNA: TGTGCCAGCAGCCCATTAGCGGGAGGGCCGGACAATGAGCAGTTCTTC. Its translation is CASSPLAGGPDNEQFF.

This clonotype showed up many times. The chain combines TRBV6-5 with TRBJ1-1; TRBD1 is a possible D gene (6 bases). This CDR3 comprises 13 residues. Germline-derived CDR1 and CDR2 are MNHEY and SVGAGI. With 10 bases removed from V and 1 base from J, the gap between germline ends came to 13 bases. CDR3 protein: CATQGFGNTEAFF. CDR3 nucleotide sequence: TGTGCCACACAGGGTTTTGGGAACACTGAAGCTTTCTTT.

This chain connects TRBV6-5 to TRBJ1-1, with D unclear. V lost 0 bases and J lost 6, with 14 bases in between. The CDR3 sequence is 15 residues long. CDR1 is MNHEY, CDR2 SVGAGI, per germline. CDR3 DNA: TGTGCCAGCAGTTACTCCTTACTCGGCGGGGCTGAAGCTTTCTTT. This encodes CASSYSLLGGAEAFF.

This clonotype was seen a single time. The chain employs TRBV5-1 and TRBJ1-1, with a tentative D call TRBD1 (6 bases). CDR3 length: 16 amino acids. Germline values: CDR1 SGHRS, CDR2 YFSETQ. The V and J ends lost 0 bases and 0 bases respectively, with 12 bases between them. CDR3 protein: CASSLVGGTMNTEAFF. CDR3 DNA sequence: TGCGCCAGCAGCTTGGTGGGGGGCACAATGAACACTGAAGCTTTCTTT. Looking up the rest from reference TRBV5-1 and TRBJ1-1 gives the full variable domain: KAGVTQTPRYLIKTRGQQVTLSCSPISGHRSVSWYQQTPGQGLQFLFEYFSETQRNKGNFPGRFSGRQFSNSRSEMNVSTLELGDSALYLCASSLVGGTMNTEAFFGQGTRLTVV.

The rearrangement joins TRBV7-6 to TRBJ2-1; the match to TRBD2 covers 10 bases. The CDR3 is made up of 17 amino acids. CDR1 SGHVS and CDR2 FNYEAQ come from the germline V gene. V gave up 4 bases and J gave up 2 bases; unmatched junction bases: 8. The CDR3 reads CASSWGAGGPPYNEQFF. CDR3 nucleotide sequence: TGTGCCAGCAGCTGGGGAGCGGGAGGGCCCCCCTACAATGAGCAGTTCTTC.

The chain carries TRBV14 and TRBJ2-1, with 13 bases fitting TRBD2. Germline CDR1 is SGHDN and CDR2 is FVKESK. The CDR3 is made up of 17 amino acids. V trimming: 5 bases; J trimming: 8 bases; junction bases outside the gene matches: 12. CDR3 residues: CASSIYTGTSGMDEQFF. CDR3 bases: TGTGCCAGCAGCATTTATACCGGGACTAGCGGGATGGATGAGCAGTTCTTC.

The table lists this clonotype with many counts. The rearrangement uses TRBV7-2 and TRBJ2-2, with D perhaps matching TRBD1 (5 bases). The ends were cut back, 2 bases at V and 3 bases at J, with 10 bases in the middle. The CDR3 runs 15 residues. Germline CDR1 reads SGHTA; CDR2 reads FQGNSA. CDR3 in DNA: TGTGCCAGCAGCTTATCACCAGGGCACACCGGGGAGCTGTTTTTT. It codes for CASSLSPGHTGELFF.

The sample holds many counts of this clonotype. The chain carries TRBV7-7 and TRBJ2-1; D not resolved. The CDR3 covers 16 residues. The ends were cut back, 1 base at V and 5 bases at J, with 15 bases in the middle. Germline loops: CDR1 SSHAT, CDR2 FNYEAQ (reference sequence). CDR3 sequence: CASSLGSGDVDNEQFF. The CDR3, as DNA: TGTGCCAGCAGCTTAGGTTCTGGGGATGTGGACAATGAGCAGTTCTTC.

There are many counts of this clonotype. The J gene is TRBJ2-1, the V gene TRBV7-9; tentative D call: TRBD1 (7 bases). Trimming stripped 5 bases from V and 4 bases from J, with 24 bases between. The CDR3 spans 18 residues. Germline CDR1 is SEHNR and CDR2 is FQNEAQ (reference sequence). The CDR3 nucleotides are TGTGCCAGCAGCCACTCTTTCGGGCGGGACAGTCGTTACAATGAGCAGTTCTTC. Its protein is CASSHSFGRDSRYNEQFF. Drawing the rest from reference TRBV7-9 and TRBJ2-1, the complete variable domain is DTGVSQNPRHKITKRGQNVTFRCDPISEHNRLYWYRQTLGQGPEFLTYFQNEAQLEKSRLLSDRFSAERPKGSFSTLEIQRTEQGDSAMYLCASSHSFGRDSRYNEQFFGPGTRLTVL.

This clonotype was recorded many times. This sequence joins TRBV7-3 and TRBJ2-3, with 9 bases lining up with TRBD2. Unmatched junction bases numbered 12, after V lost 5 bases and J lost 6 bases. The length of the CDR3 is 16 residues. Germline CDR1 SGHTA, CDR2 FQGTGA. Written as DNA, the CDR3 is TGTGCCAGCAGCGAACAAGGGCGGACTAGCGTGGATACGCAGTATTTT. It encodes CASSEQGRTSVDTQYF.

This clonotype came up many times. The chain is built from TRBV5-4 and TRBJ2-1, with 9 positions matching TRBD2. The CDR3 extends over 15 amino acids. The V segment lost 0 bases and the J segment 6 bases; nucleotides outside the gene matches: 4. CDR1 is SGHNT, CDR2 YYREEE, per germline (reference sequence). The CDR3 reads CASSLGGGDFNEQFF. For the CDR3, the DNA is TGTGCCAGCAGCTTGGGCGGGGGGGATTTCAATGAGCAGTTCTTC. The whole variable domain, remainder taken from reference TRBV5-4 and TRBJ2-1, is ETGVTQSPTHLIKTRGQQVTLRCSSQSGHNTVSWYQQALGQGPQFIFQYYREEENGRGNFPPRFSGLQFPNYSSELNVNALELDDSALYLCASSLGGGDFNEQFFGPGTRLTVL.

This sequence joins TRBV5-4 and TRBJ2-1; 8 positions match TRBD2. From germline, CDR1 is SGHNT and CDR2 YYREEE (reference sequence). This CDR3 region has 14 residues. Losses at the gene ends were 6 bases for V and 5 bases for J; bases not matched to a gene: 7. This chain's CDR3 is CASKLAASNNEQFF. The CDR3 DNA reads as TGTGCCAGCAAACTAGCGGCCTCTAACAATGAGCAGTTCTTC.

V usage is TRBV19 and J usage is TRBJ1-1; possible D gene TRBD1, 5 bases. The CDR3 extends over 13 amino acids. Germline CDR1 LNHDA, CDR2 SQIVND (reference sequence). Between the trimmed V and J ends, which lost 5 bases and 4 bases, there was a span of 11 bases. The CDR3 DNA reads TGTGCCAGTAGTCTCGGGGCGGGCACTGAAGCTTTCTTT. Translation gives CASSLGAGTEAFF.

V usage is TRBV12-3 or TRBV12-4 and J usage is TRBJ2-2, with 9 nucleotides matching TRBD1. J was trimmed by 0 bases and V by 8 bases; bases with no gene match: 10. The CDR3 extends over 17 amino acids. DNA of the CDR3: TGTGCCAGCTCCAAAACGCGGACAGGGGCGAACACCGGGGAGCTGTTTTTT. It encodes CASSKTRTGANTGELFF.

Only a few counts were recorded for this clonotype. V is TRBV12-3 or TRBV12-4 and J is TRBJ1-2; D remains ambiguous. The CDR3 is 12 amino acids. Trimming cost V 5 bases and J 7 bases, with 11 bases left between them. DNA for the CDR3: TGTGCCAGCAGTCCCAGCTTGCGTGGCTACACCTTC. This sequence encodes CASSPSLRGYTF.

The rearrangement joins TRBV19 to TRBJ2-1, with 10 bases lining up with TRBD2. Losses at the gene ends were 4 bases for V and 8 bases for J; bases not matched to a gene: 5. CDR1 and CDR2 from the germline V gene are LNHDA and SQIVND (reference sequence). The CDR3 totals 14 residues. This CDR3 reads CASSTAGGPHEQFF. The CDR3 DNA reads TGTGCCAGTAGTACAGCGGGAGGGCCCCATGAGCAGTTCTTC.

The V call is TRBV20-1, the J call TRBJ2-1, with 14 bases identical to TRBD2. CDR1 and CDR2 (germline): DFQATT, SNEGSKA (reference sequence). The CDR3 is 14 residues long. V shed 5 bases, J shed 8 bases, and the junction held 5 bases outside the gene matches. CDR3 in DNA: TGCAGTGCTGGGACTAGCGGGAGTGGGGATGAGCAGTTCTTC. Protein product: CSAGTSGSGDEQFF.